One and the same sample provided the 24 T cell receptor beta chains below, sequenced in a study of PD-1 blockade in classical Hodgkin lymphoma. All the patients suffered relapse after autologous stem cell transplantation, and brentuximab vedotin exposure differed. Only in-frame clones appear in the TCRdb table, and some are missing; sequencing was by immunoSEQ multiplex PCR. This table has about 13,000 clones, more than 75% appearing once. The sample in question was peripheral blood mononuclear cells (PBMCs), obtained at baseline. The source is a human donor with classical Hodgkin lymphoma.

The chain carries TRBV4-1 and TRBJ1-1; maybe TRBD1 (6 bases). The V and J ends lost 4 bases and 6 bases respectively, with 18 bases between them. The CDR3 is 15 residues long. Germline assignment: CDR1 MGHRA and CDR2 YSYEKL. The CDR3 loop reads CASSREYTGPSEAFF. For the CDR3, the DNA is TGCGCCAGCAGCCGAGAATATACAGGGCCTTCTGAAGCTTTCTTT.

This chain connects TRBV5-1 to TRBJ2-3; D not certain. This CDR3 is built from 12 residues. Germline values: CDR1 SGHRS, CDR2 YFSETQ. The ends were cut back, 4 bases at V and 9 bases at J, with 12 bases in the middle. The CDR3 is CASSHFLGTQYF. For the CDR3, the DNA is TGCGCCAGCAGCCACTTTCTTGGAACGCAGTATTTT.

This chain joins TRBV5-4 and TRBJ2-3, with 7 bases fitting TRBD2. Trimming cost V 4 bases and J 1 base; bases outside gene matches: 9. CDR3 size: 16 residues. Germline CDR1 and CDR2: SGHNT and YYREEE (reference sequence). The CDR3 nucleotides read TGTGCCAGCAGCGGGGGTGGACGGGGGGGCACAGATACGCAGTATTTT. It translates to CASSGGGRGGTDTQYF. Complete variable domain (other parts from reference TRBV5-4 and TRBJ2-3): ETGVTQSPTHLIKTRGQQVTLRCSSQSGHNTVSWYQQALGQGPQFIFQYYREEENGRGNFPPRFSGLQFPNYSSELNVNALELDDSALYLCASSGGGRGGTDTQYFGPGTRLTVL.

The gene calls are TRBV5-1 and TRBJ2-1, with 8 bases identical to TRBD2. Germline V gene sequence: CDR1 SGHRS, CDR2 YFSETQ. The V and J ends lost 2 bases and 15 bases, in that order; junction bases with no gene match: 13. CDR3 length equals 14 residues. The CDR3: CASSFPIAGQASFF. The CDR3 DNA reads TGCGCCAGCAGCTTCCCGATAGCGGGGCAGGCGTCGTTCTTC.

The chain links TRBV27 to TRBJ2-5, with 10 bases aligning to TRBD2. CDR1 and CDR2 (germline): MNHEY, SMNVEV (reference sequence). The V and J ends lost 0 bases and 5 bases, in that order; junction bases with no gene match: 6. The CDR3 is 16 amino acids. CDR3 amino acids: CASSLSHLAGVETQYF. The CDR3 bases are TGTGCCAGCAGTTTATCCCATCTAGCGGGGGTGGAGACCCAGTACTTC.

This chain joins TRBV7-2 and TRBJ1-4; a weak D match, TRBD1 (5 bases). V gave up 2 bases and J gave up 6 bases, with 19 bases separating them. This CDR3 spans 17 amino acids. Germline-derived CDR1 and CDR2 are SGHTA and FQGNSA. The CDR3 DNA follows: TGTGCCAGCAGCTTATATGGAGCCGGGACTACTTATGAAAAACTGTTTTTT. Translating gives CASSLYGAGTTYEKLFF.

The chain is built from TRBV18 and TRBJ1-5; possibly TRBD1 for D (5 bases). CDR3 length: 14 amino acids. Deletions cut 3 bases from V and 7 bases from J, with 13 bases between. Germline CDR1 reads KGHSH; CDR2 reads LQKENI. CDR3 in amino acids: CASSPIRQGQPQHF. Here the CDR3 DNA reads TGTGCCAGCTCACCCATACGTCAGGGACAGCCCCAGCATTTT.

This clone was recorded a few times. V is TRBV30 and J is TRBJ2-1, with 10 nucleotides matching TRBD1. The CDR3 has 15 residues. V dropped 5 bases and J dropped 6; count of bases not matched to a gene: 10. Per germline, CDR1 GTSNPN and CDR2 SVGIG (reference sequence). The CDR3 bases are TGTGCCTGGGGGCCCGACAGGGGGCCTTTCAATGAGCAGTTCTTC. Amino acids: CAWGPDRGPFNEQFF.

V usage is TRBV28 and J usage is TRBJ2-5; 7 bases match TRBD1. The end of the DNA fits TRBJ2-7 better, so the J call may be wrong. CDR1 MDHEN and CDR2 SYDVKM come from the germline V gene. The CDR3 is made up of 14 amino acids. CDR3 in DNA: TGTGCCAGCAGTCCGAACAGGGGCCCCTACGAGCAGTACTTC. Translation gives CASSPNRGPYEQYF.

The DNA for the CDR3 is TGTGCCAGCAGCTTATTGGTGAACACTGAAGCTTTCTTT. Its translation is CASSLLVNTEAFF. The V and J genes are TRBV7-3 and TRBJ1-1, with unresolved D. Germline-derived CDR1 and CDR2 are SGHTA and FQGTGA. The length of the CDR3 is 13 residues. V lost 2 bases, J lost 0 bases, and 4 bases lay in between.

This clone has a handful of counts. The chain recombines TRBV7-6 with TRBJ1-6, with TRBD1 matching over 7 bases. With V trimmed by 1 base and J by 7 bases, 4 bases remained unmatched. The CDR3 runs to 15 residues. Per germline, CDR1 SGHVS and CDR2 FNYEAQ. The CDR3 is CASSLGGQRNSPLHF. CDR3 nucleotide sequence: TGTGCCAGCAGCTTAGGGGGACAGAGAAATTCACCCCTCCACTTT.

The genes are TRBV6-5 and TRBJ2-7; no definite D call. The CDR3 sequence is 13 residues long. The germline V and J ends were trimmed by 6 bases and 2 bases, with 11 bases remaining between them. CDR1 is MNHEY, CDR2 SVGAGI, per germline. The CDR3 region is CASRNLGAYEQYF. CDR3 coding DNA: TGTGCCAGCAGGAACCTGGGTGCCTACGAGCAGTACTTC.

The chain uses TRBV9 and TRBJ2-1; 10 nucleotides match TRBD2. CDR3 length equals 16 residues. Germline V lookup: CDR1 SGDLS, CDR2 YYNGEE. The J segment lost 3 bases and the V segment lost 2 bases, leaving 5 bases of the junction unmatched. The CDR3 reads CASSVLGLADYNEQFF. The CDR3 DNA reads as TGTGCCAGCAGCGTTCTTGGACTAGCGGACTACAATGAGCAGTTCTTC.

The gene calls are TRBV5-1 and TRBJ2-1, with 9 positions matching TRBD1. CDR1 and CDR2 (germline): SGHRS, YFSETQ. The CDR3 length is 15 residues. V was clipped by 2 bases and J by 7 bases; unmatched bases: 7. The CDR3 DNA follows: TGCGCCAGCAGCTTTGGACAGGGGAAAGGGAATGAGCAGTTCTTC. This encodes CASSFGQGKGNEQFF.

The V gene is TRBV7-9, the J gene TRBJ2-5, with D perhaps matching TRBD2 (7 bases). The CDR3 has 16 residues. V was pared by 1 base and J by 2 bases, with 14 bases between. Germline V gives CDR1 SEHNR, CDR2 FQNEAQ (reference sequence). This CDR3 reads CASSLGGGGSQETQYF. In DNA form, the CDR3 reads TGTGCCAGCAGCTTAGGAGGGGGGGGGAGTCAAGAGACCCAGTACTTC. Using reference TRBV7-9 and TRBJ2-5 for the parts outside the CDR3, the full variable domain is DTGVSQNPRHKITKRGQNVTFRCDPISEHNRLYWYRQTLGQGPEFLTYFQNEAQLEKSRLLSDRFSAERPKGSFSTLEIQRTEQGDSAMYLCASSLGGGGSQETQYFGPGTRLLVL.

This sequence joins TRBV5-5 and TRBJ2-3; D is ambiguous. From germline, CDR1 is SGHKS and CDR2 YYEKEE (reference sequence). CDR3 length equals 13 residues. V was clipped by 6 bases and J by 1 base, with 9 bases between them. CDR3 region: CASTKQGTDTQYF. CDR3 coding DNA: TGTGCCAGCACAAAGCAGGGCACAGATACGCAGTATTTT.

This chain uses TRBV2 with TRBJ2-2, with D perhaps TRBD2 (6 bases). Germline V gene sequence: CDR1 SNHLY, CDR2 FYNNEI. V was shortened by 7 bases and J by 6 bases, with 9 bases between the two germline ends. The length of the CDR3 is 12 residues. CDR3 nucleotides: TGTGCCAGCAACCGGGACTCCGGGGAGCTGTTTTTT. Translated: CASNRDSGELFF.

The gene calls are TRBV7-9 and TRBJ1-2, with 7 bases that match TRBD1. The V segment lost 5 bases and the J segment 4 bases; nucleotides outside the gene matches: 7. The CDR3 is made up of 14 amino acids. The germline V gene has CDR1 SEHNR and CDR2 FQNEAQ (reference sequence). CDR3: CASSGGQEFYGYTF. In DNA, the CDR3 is TGTGCCAGCAGCGGTGGACAGGAATTCTATGGCTACACCTTC. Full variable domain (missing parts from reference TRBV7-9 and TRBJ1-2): DTGVSQNPRHKITKRGQNVTFRCDPISEHNRLYWYRQTLGQGPEFLTYFQNEAQLEKSRLLSDRFSAERPKGSFSTLEIQRTEQGDSAMYLCASSGGQEFYGYTFGSGTRLTVV.

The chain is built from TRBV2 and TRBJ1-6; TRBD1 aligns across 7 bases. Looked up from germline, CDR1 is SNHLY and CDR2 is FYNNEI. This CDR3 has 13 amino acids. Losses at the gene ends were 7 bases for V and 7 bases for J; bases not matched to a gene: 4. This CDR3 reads CASKWDSNSPLHF. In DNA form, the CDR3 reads TGTGCCAGCAAGTGGGACAGCAATTCACCCCTCCACTTT. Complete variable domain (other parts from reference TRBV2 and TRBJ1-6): EPEVTQTPSHQVTQMGQEVILRCVPISNHLYFYWYRQILGQKVEFLVSFYNNEISEKSEIFDDQFSVERPDGSNFTLKIRSTKLEDSAMYFCASKWDSNSPLHFGNGTRLTVT.

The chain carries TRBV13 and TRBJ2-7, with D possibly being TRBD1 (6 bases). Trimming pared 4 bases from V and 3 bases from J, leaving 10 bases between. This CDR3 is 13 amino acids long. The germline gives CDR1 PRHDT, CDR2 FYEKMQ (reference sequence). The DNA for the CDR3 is TGTGCCAGCAGCTGGGACACCAACTACGAGCAGTACTTC. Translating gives CASSWDTNYEQYF. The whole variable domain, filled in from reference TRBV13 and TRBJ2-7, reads AAGVIQSPRHLIKEKRETATLKCYPIPRHDTVYWYQQGPGQDPQFLISFYEKMQSDKGSIPDRFSAQQFSDYHSELNMSSLELGDSALYFCASSWDTNYEQYFGPGTRLTVT.

CDR3 region: CASRSWIANTDTQYF. The CDR3 DNA is TGTGCCAGCAGGTCCTGGATAGCGAACACAGATACGCAGTATTTT. V and J are TRBV7-2 and TRBJ2-3; TRBD2 might be the D (5 bases). Trimming cost V 6 bases and J 2 bases, with 15 bases left between them. This CDR3 has 15 residues. Germline CDR1 SGHTA, CDR2 FQGNSA. The full variable domain, with the rest looked up from reference TRBV7-2 and TRBJ2-3, is GAGVSQSPSNKVTEKGKDVELRCDPISGHTALYWYRQSLGQGLEFLIYFQGNSAPDKSGLPSDRFSAERTGGSVSTLTIQRTQQEDSAVYLCASRSWIANTDTQYFGPGTRLTVL.

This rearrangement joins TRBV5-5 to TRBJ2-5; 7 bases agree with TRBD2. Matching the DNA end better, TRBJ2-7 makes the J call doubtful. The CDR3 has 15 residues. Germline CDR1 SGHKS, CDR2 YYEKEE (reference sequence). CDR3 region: CASSPRGVWTYEQYF. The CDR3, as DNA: TGTGCCAGCAGCCCACGGGGGGTTTGGACCTACGAGCAGTACTTC.

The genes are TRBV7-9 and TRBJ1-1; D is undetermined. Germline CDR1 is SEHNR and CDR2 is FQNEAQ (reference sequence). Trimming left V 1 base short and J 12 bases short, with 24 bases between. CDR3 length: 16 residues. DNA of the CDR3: TGTGCCAGCAGCTTAGATCTAGGCCGGCAGCGAAGAATAACTTTCTTT. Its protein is CASSLDLGRQRRITFF.

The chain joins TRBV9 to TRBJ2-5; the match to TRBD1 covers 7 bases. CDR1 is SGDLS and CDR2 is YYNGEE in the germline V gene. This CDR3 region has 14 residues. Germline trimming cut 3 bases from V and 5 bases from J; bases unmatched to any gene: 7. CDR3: CASSDNRGQETQYF. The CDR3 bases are TGTGCCAGCAGCGATAACCGGGGACAGGAGACCCAGTACTTC.